This T cell receptor beta chain was identified during a study of beta chain features in type 1 diabetes. Trimming cost V 8 bases and J 6 bases; bases outside gene matches: 9. CDR1 and CDR2 (germline): SNHLY, FYNNEI. This CDR3 has 15 residues. The authors reverse transcribed all of the isolated RNA, so sequencing captured expressed TCRB transcripts. Some clones are missing from TCRdb's copy, which holds only in-frame ones; the method was immunoSEQ multiplex PCR. The top ten hold 0.42% of the sample, which has 130,000 to 150,000 clones, under 60% seen once. Sequenced: Tregs from blood. This TCR was sampled from a young man in good health. The chain recombines TRBV2 with TRBJ2-1, with 11 bases fitting TRBD2. The CDR3 DNA sequence: TGTGCCAGCCGACGACTAGCGGGGAAGCTCAATGAGCAGTTCTTC. Its protein is CASRRLAGKLNEQFF.